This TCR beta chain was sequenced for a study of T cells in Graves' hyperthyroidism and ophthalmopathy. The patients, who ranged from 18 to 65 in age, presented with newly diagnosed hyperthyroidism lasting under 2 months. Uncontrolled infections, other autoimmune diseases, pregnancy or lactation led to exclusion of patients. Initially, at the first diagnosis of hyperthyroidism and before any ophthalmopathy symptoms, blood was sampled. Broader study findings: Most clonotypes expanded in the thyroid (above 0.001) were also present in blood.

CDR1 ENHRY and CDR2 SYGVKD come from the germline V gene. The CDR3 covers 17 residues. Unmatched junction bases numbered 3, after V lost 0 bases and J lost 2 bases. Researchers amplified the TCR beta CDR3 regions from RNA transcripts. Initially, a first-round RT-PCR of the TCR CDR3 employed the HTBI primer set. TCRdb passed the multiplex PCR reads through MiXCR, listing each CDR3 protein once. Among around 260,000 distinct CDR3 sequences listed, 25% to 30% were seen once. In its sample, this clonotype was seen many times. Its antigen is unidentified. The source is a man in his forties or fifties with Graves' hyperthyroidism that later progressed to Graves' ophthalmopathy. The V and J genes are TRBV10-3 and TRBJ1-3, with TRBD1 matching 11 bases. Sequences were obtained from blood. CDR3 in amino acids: CAISESGQGAPGNTIYF. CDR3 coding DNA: TGTGCCATCAGTGAGTCCGGACAGGGGGCGCCTGGAAACACCATATATTTT.